This T cell receptor beta chain was identified during a study of cytomegalovirus exposure and HLA in healthy donors. Overall study results and limits: A later analysis found common viral pathogens apparently linked to several of the most significant clusters.

The CDR3 is made up of 16 amino acids. PCR used 60 Vbeta primers and 13 Jbeta primers. Measured with immunoSEQ multiplex PCR; TCRdb has only the in-frame clones, and not every one. The top ten hold around 6% of the sample, which has roughly 200,000 clones, over 70% seen once. This clone has only one observation. Its antigen is undetermined. The sequenced sample consisted of PBMCs. The genes are TRBV7-5 and TRBJ2-5; TRBD1, as called in the table, went unchecked against the DNA. TRBV7-5 is given as a pseudogene. This sequence was found in a man between 40 and 49 years old in good health and CMV-seronegative. This chain's CDR3 is CVRSFNIRGMQETQYF. CDR3 coding DNA: TGTGTCAGAAGCTTCAATATCAGGGGGATGCAAGAGACCCAGTACTTC.